The 5 T cell receptor beta chains below come from one sample, sequenced in a study of T-cell reconstitution after alpha-beta-depleted transplantation in children. Unique molecular identifiers were incorporated when the TCRbeta library was constructed. TCRdb passed the PCR reads through MiXCR, listing each CDR3 protein once. The data show roughly 500,000 distinct CDR3 sequences, roughly 10% seen once. The sample here was PBMCs, taken before TCRalphabeta/CD19-depleted stem cell transplant. These receptors came from a child aged 2-15 years with inherited bone marrow failure, due to receive a stem cell transplant.

This clonotype was observed many times. This chain links TRBV28 with TRBJ1-2; D remains unclear. CDR1 and CDR2 (germline): MDHEN, SYDVKM. This CDR3 comprises 13 residues. Between the trimmed V and J ends, which lost 6 bases and 4 bases, there was a span of 12 bases. The CDR3 region is CASRDSSIYGYTF. Here the CDR3 DNA reads TGTGCCAGCAGGGACTCGTCAATCTATGGCTACACCTTC.

This clonotype was counted many times. The chain combines TRBV12-3 or TRBV12-4 with TRBJ2-3; 7 nucleotides align to TRBD1. This CDR3 has 14 residues. J lost 4 bases, V lost 5 bases, and 6 bases had no gene match. The CDR3 region has the DNA TGTGCCAGCAGTCCACGACAGGGCTCAGATACGCAGTATTTT. Translation gives CASSPRQGSDTQYF.

On this clonotype: This could be a read error, since a much larger clone is one nucleotide away. The chain carries TRBV7-4 and TRBJ2-7; 7 nucleotides align to TRBD2. CDR3 length equals 17 residues. Germline V CDR1 and CDR2: SGHVT, SQSDAQ. This chain's CDR3 is CASSLAEISGFSYEPYF. CDR3 DNA: TGTGCCAGCAGCTTAGCGGAAATTAGCGGGTTCTCCTACGAGCCGTACTTC.

This sequence joins TRBV19 and TRBJ2-7; TRBD1 matches 7 bases. The CDR3 consists of 14 residues. V was pared by 5 bases and J by 2 bases, with 6 bases of the junction left unmatched. Germline values: CDR1 LNHDA, CDR2 SQIVND (reference sequence). The CDR3, as DNA: TGTGCCAGTAGTCCGGGACAGACGGCCTACGAGCAGTACTTC. Its protein product is CASSPGQTAYEQYF. The complete variable domain, with remaining parts taken from reference TRBV19 and TRBJ2-7, reads DGGITQSPKYLFRKEGQNVTLSCEQNLNHDAMYWYRQDPGQGLRLIYYSQIVNDFQKGDIAEGYSVSREKKESFPLTVTSAQKNPTAFYLCASSPGQTAYEQYFGPGTRLTVT.

This clonotype showed up many times. The chain employs TRBV4-1 and TRBJ2-2; a weak D match, TRBD2 (6 bases). This CDR3 is 13 amino acids long. Germline CDR1 is MGHRA and CDR2 is YSYEKL. V lost 7 bases and J 1 base, leaving 7 bases between the germline ends. Here the CDR3 reads CASKEGNTGELFF. CDR3 bases: TGCGCCAGCAAGGAGGGGAACACCGGGGAGCTGTTTTTT.